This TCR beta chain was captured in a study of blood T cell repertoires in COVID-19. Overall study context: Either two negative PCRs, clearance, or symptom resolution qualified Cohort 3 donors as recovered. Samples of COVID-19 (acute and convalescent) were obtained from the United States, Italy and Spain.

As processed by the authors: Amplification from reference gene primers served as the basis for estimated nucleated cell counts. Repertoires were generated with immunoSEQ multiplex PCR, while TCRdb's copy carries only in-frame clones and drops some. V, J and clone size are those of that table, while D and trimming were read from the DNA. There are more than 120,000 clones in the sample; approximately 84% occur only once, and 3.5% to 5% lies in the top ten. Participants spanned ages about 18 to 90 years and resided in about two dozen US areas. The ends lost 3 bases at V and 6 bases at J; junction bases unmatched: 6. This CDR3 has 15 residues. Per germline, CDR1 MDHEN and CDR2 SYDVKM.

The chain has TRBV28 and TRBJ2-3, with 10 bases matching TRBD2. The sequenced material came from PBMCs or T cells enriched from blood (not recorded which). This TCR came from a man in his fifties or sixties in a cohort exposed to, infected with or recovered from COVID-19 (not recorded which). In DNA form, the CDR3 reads TGTGCCAGCAGTTTGGAGCGGGAGGGCCTGGATACGCAGTATTTT. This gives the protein CASSLEREGLDTQYF.